Each of the 9 T cell receptor beta chains below was sequenced from the same sample in a study of radiotherapy plus CTLA-4 blockade in lung cancer. Profiling relied on immunoSEQ multiplex PCR, and the TCRdb table lists in-frame clones only, not all of them. Of tens of thousands of clones detected, roughly 77% appear once; the ten largest clones hold about 9%. Sample: peripheral blood, taken from a patient treated with radiotherapy plus ipilimumab. The receptors were gathered from a human donor with non-small cell lung cancer who had a complete response to radiotherapy plus ipilimumab.

This sequence joins TRBV13 and TRBJ2-6; TRBD1 aligns across 10 bases. Germline assignment: CDR1 PRHDT and CDR2 FYEKMQ (reference sequence). V dropped 6 bases and J dropped 1; count of bases not matched to a gene: 9. CDR3 length: 18 residues. The CDR3 loop reads CASSRDRGRGSGANVLTF. The CDR3 coding sequence is TGTGCCAGCAGTCGTGACAGGGGGCGAGGATCTGGGGCCAACGTCCTGACTTTC.

The V gene is TRBV7-2, the J gene TRBJ1-2, with 7 bases aligning to TRBD1. Germline-derived CDR1 and CDR2 are SGHTA and FQGNSA. The junction had 9 bases not matched to a gene; V was cut back by 7 bases and J by 4 bases. CDR3 length equals 14 residues. DNA for the CDR3: TGTGCCAGCAACATCGGGGGGGACAGCTATGGCTACACCTTC. Amino acid sequence: CASNIGGDSYGYTF.

This clone was found once. The chain is built from TRBV14 and TRBJ2-5, with 7 bases fitting TRBD2. Per germline, CDR1 SGHDN and CDR2 FVKESK. With V trimmed by 0 bases and J by 4 bases, 5 bases remained unmatched. This CDR3 has 15 residues. The DNA of the CDR3 is TGTGCCAGCAGCCAAGATTCCGGCGGGGGAGAGACCCAGTACTTC. Protein sequence: CASSQDSGGGETQYF.

This clone was seen only once. V gene TRBV7-9 combines with J gene TRBJ2-1; 7 bases agree with TRBD2. Germline-derived CDR1 and CDR2 are SEHNR and FQNEAQ (reference sequence). The trim removed 3 bases at V and 5 bases at J, leaving 4 bases unmatched. The CDR3 covers 14 residues. The CDR3 DNA sequence: TGTGCCAGCAGCTTGGGGACTACCAACAATGAGCAGTTCTTC. As protein: CASSLGTTNNEQFF.

This clone was detected only a few times. The genes are TRBV6-5 and TRBJ1-1; unclear D gene. Germline CDR1 MNHEY, CDR2 SVGAGI. V lost 3 bases and J lost 3, with 8 bases in between. This CDR3 contains 13 residues. The DNA for the CDR3 is TGTGCCAGCAGTTATGAGTATTACACTGAAGCTTTCTTT. Translating it yields CASSYEYYTEAFF.

The V gene is TRBV5-1, the J gene TRBJ2-1, with TRBD2 matching 8 bases. Germline values: CDR1 SGHRS, CDR2 YFSETQ. CDR3 length: 15 amino acids. Losses at the gene ends were 4 bases for V and 7 bases for J; bases not matched to a gene: 10. CDR3 DNA sequence: TGCGCCAGCAGCCCCACCTCTGGCGGGAGGAATGAGCAGTTCTTC. It translates to CASSPTSGGRNEQFF.

This clone was detected only once. The chain has TRBV29-1 and TRBJ1-5; 8 bases are shared with TRBD1. V shed 4 bases and J 6 bases; nucleotides not matched to a gene: 5. The V gene's germline CDR1 is SQVTM and CDR2 ANQGSEA. The CDR3 consists of 13 residues. CDR3 sequence (DNA): TGCAGCGTTGTCACAGGGGGAAGTCAGCCCCAGCATTTT. Protein: CSVVTGGSQPQHF. Full variable domain (remainder filled in from reference TRBV29-1 and TRBJ1-5): SAVISQKPSRDICQRGTSLTIQCQVDSQVTMMFWYRQQPGQSLTLIATANQGSEATYESGFVIDKFPISRPNLTFSTLTVSNMSPEDSSIYLCSVVTGGSQPQHFGDGTRLSIL.

This chain connects TRBV4-3 to TRBJ2-5; possibly TRBD2 for D (6 bases). This CDR3 contains 13 residues. Germline-derived CDR1 and CDR2 are LGHNA and YSLEER. V shed 1 base and J shed 5 bases, with 8 bases lying between them. The CDR3 DNA is TGCGCCAGCAGCCAAGGTCTAGCGGAGACCCAGTACTTC. Protein: CASSQGLAETQYF.

This chain uses TRBV10-1 with TRBJ2-7, with TRBD2 matching 8 bases. J was trimmed by 4 bases and V by 4 bases; bases with no gene match: 9. This CDR3 is built from 15 residues. Germline V gives CDR1 WNHNN, CDR2 SYGVQD (reference sequence). The CDR3 coding sequence is TGCGCCAGCAGTGCGGCGTCGGGGGGGCCGTACGAGCAGTACTTC. It yields the protein CASSAASGGPYEQYF.